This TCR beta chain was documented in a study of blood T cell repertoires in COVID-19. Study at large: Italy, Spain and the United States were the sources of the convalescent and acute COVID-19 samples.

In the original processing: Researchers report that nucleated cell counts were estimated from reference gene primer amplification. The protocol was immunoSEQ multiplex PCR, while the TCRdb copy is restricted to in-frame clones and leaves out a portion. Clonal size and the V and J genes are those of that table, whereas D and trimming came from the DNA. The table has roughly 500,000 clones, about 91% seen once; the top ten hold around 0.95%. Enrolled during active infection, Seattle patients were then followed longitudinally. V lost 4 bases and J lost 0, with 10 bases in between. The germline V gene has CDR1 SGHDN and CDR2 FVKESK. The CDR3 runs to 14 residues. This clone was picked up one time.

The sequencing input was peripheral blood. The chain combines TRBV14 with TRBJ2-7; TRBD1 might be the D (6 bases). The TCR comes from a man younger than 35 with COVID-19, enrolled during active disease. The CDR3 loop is CASSPQGISYEQYF. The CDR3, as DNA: TGTGCCAGCAGCCCCCAGGGGATCTCCTACGAGCAGTACTTC. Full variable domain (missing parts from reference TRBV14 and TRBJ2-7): EAGVTQFPSHSVIEKGQTVTLRCDPISGHDNLYWYRRVMGKEIKFLLHFVKESKQDESGMPNNRFLAERTGGTYSTLKVQPAELEDSGVYFCASSPQGISYEQYFGPGTRLTVT.